This T cell receptor (beta chain) was recorded in a study of CD4+ T cells in melanoma. Study observations and caveats: Reportedly, melanoma neoantigen-specific CD4+ T cells showed varied differentiation states. A reported correlation linked neoantigen-specific CD4+ T cells to CD8+, macrophage and B cell function.

Here immunoSEQ multiplex PCR was the method, and the copy in TCRdb shows in-frame clones only, minus some. The sample yields over 6,500 clones, around 60% seen once. Remarks on this clone: Its specificity is not known.

Per the germline V gene, CDR1 is LNHDA and CDR2 is SQIVND (reference sequence). The CDR3 is 14 residues long. V lost 10 bases to trimming and J lost 2 bases; unmatched junction nucleotides: 6. The chain employs TRBV19 and TRBJ1-3; 9 nucleotides agree with TRBD1. Sequenced: cells from a culture (not recorded whether cultured in vitro). This clonotype originated in a human donor with melanoma. The CDR3 is CATEDRGAGNTIYF. CDR3 sequence (DNA): TGTGCCACTGAAGACAGGGGGGCTGGAAACACCATATATTTT. The full variable domain, rest sourced from reference TRBV19 and TRBJ1-3, is DGGITQSPKYLFRKEGQNVTLSCEQNLNHDAMYWYRQDPGQGLRLIYYSQIVNDFQKGDIAEGYSVSREKKESFPLTVTSAQKNPTAFYLCATEDRGAGNTIYFGEGSWLTVV.